The rows below give T cell receptor beta chains drawn from one sample of a study of T cells after yellow fever vaccination. One entry per CDR3 protein results from TCRdb running MiXCR on the 5' RACE reads. Here the sample spans over 250,000 distinct CDR3 sequences, over 3.5% being singletons. The material was PBMCs, obtained 5 days after the yellow fever booster vaccination. These receptors were obtained from a young man who received the YFV17D yellow fever vaccine. The CDR3 runs from the conserved cysteine through the conserved F or W. The D gene is left open where the match is weak. Some rows mark clone size as missing; the rest say once, few, many or name a class of expanded clone.

>NA|TRBV15|few|TRBJ1-5
TGTGCCACCAGCAGAGCGGGCGGCCAGCCCCAGCATTTT
CATSRAGGQPQHF
>NA|TRBV12-3/TRBV12-4|NA|TRBJ2-5
TGTGCCAGCAGTTCCCAGAGCCAAGAGACCCAGTACTTC
CASSSQSQETQYF
>NA|TRBV5-1|NA|TRBJ1-2
TGCGCCAGCAGCTGGGGAATCGGGAGGGATTATGGCTACACCTTC
CASSWGIGRDYGYTF
>TRBD1|TRBV7-3|NA|TRBJ1-2
TGTGCCAGCAGCTCCCAGGGGGGGACAGCAAACTATGGCTACACCTTC
CASSSQGGTANYGYTF
>NA|TRBV3-1|NA|TRBJ1-1
TGTGCCAGCGCTACCGGAGGGGGAGCTTTCTTT
CASATGGGAFF
>NA|TRBV6-2/TRBV6-3|few|TRBJ2-5
TGTGCCAGCAGAGGGACTTCCCAAGAGACCCAGTACTTC
CASRGTSQETQYF
>TRBD1|TRBV28|NA|TRBJ1-2
TGTGCCAGCAGCCAGGGGGCAGGACATAACTATGGCTACACCTTC
CASSQGAGHNYGYTF
>NA|TRBV7-3|NA|TRBJ2-2
TGTGCCAGCACCCCGTCTAGCGCTGCGAACACCGGGGAGCTGTTTTTT
CASTPSSAANTGELFF
>NA|TRBV7-2|NA|TRBJ1-6
TGTGCCAGCAGTCTCCTGGAGAGGGTGAATTCACCCCTCCACTTT
CASSLLERVNSPLHF
>TRBD2|TRBV5-6|few|TRBJ2-7
TGTGCCAGCAGCCCGGGGGGGACCAGCTCCTACGAGCAGTACTTC
CASSPGGTSSYEQYF
>TRBD1|TRBV18|NA|TRBJ2-3
TGTGCCAGCTCACCCCATACGGGACAGGGGGGCACAGATACGCAGTATTTT
CASSPHTGQGGTDTQYF
>NA|TRBV9|many|TRBJ1-2
TGTGCCAGCAGCGCGGACAGCTCTGTTAACTATGGCTACACCTTC
CASSADSSVNYGYTF
>NA|TRBV29-1|NA|TRBJ1-5
TGCAGCGTTGACTTAGGGGGGGATCAGCCCCAGCATTTT
CSVDLGGDQPQHF
>NA|TRBV19|NA|TRBJ1-5
TGTGCCAGTAGTATGGGCTTAACGGTGGGCAATCAGCCCCAGCATTTT
CASSMGLTVGNQPQHF
>NA|TRBV6-5|few|TRBJ1-6
TGTGCCAGCAGACGGATGAGCTCCTATAATTCACCCCTCCACTTT
CASRRMSSYNSPLHF
>TRBD1|TRBV10-3|few|TRBJ2-1
TGTGCCATCGGGCCGAGGACAGGGGGTACGTATGAGCAGTTCTTC
CAIGPRTGGTYEQFF
>NA|TRBV24-1|NA|TRBJ2-5
TGTGCCACCAGTGATTCCGGCCGCCAAGAGACCCAGTACTTC
CATSDSGRQETQYF
>NA|TRBV4-1|few|TRBJ2-5
TGCGCCAGCAGCCAAGGGGACGAGACCCAGTACTTC
CASSQGDETQYF
>TRBD1|TRBV10-3|few|TRBJ1-1
TGTGCCATCAAGGGCAGGGGGGACACTGAAGCTTTCTTT
CAIKGRGDTEAFF
>NA|TRBV14|NA|TRBJ1-1
TGTGCCAGCAGCCAAGATCACCCTCCGGTTTTCACTGAAGCTTTCTTT
CASSQDHPPVFTEAFF
>NA|TRBV7-8|NA|TRBJ1-5
TGTGCCAGCCAGCCGGAGGAGGCCTTTGTTCAGCCCCAGCATTTT
CASQPEEAFVQPQHF
>NA|TRBV20-1|NA|TRBJ1-1
TGCAGTGCTAGTTCCAGGCCCACTGAAGCTTTCTTT
CSASSRPTEAFF
>TRBD1|TRBV20-1|NA|TRBJ2-1
TGCAGTGCGCTACAGACAGGGGCCTACAATGAGCAGTTCTTC
CSALQTGAYNEQFF
>NA|TRBV7-2|few|TRBJ1-5
TGTGCCAGCAGCCCCCAGGGGTCGGGTCAGCCCCAGCATTTT
CASSPQGSGQPQHF
>NA|TRBV5-1|many|TRBJ2-7
TGCGCCAGCAGCTTGACCACCCCGACGTACGAGCAGTACTTC
CASSLTTPTYEQYF
>NA|TRBV4-2|few|TRBJ1-4
TGTGCCAGCAGCCAAGTTTTGGCGGGAACTAATGAAAAACTGTTTTTT
CASSQVLAGTNEKLFF
>NA|TRBV5-1|many|TRBJ2-4
TGCGCCAGCAGCATTTCGGACAAAAACATTCAGTACTTC
CASSISDKNIQYF
>NA|TRBV15|many|TRBJ1-5
TGTGCCACCAGCAGAGGGGTGGGTCAGCCCCAGCATTTT
CATSRGVGQPQHF
>TRBD1|TRBV6-1|many|TRBJ1-2
TGTGCCAGCAGTGACCCGGGACAGGGGACCTATGGCTACACCTTC
CASSDPGQGTYGYTF
>TRBD1|TRBV12-3/TRBV12-4|many|TRBJ2-1
TGTGCCAGCAGTTTCCGGCAGGGGGATGAGCAGTTCTTC
CASSFRQGDEQFF
>NA|TRBV6-6|NA|TRBJ2-1
TGTGCCAGCAGGACAGGAGTTACCTACAATGAGCAGTTCTTC
CASRTGVTYNEQFF
>TRBD2|TRBV29-1|many|TRBJ2-3
TGCAGCGCGTTTGATAGCGGGGGGGCCACAGATACGCAGTATTTT
CSAFDSGGATDTQYF
>NA|TRBV20-1|NA|TRBJ1-2
TGCAGTGGCACGTGGGACTATGGCTACACCTTC
CSGTWDYGYTF
>NA|TRBV7-2|NA|TRBJ2-3
TGTGCCAGCAGCTTGACTAGATCTAGCACAGATACGCAGTATTTT
CASSLTRSSTDTQYF
>NA|TRBV28|few|TRBJ2-3
TGTGCCAGCATTGGCCAGCAGAGCACAGATACGCAGTATTTT
CASIGQQSTDTQYF
>NA|TRBV4-3|few|TRBJ1-1
TGCGCCAGCAGCCAAGACAGGAGGTGGAACACTGAAGCTTTCTTT
CASSQDRRWNTEAFF
>NA|TRBV7-2|many|TRBJ1-2
TGTGCCAGCAGCTCTGTGGGCTATGGCTACACCTTC
CASSSVGYGYTF
>NA|TRBV20-1|NA|TRBJ2-5
TGCAGTGCTAGAGTCCGCCGGGGAGGGGGGACCCAGTACTTC
CSARVRRGGGTQYF
>NA|TRBV21-1|many|TRBJ2-3
TGTGCCACCAAGACAGGGAAGGTCCCAGATACGCAGTATTTT
CATKTGKVPDTQYF
>NA|TRBV10-2|few|TRBJ2-3
TGCGCCAGCAGAACCGGGACTCTCACAGATACGCAGTATTTT
CASRTGTLTDTQYF
>TRBD1|TRBV7-2|NA|TRBJ2-1
TGTGCCAGCAGCCCCGGGACAGGGGGCAAGCAGTTCTTC
CASSPGTGGKQFF
>TRBD2|TRBV5-1|many|TRBJ2-5
TGCGCCAGCAGCCCCGGTGGGGCTAGCGGGCAAGAGACCCAGTACTTC
CASSPGGASGQETQYF
>TRBD1|TRBV5-1|many|TRBJ2-5
TGCGCCAGCAGCTCGCTGGGGACAGAAGAGACCCAGTACTTC
CASSSLGTEETQYF
>NA|TRBV5-1|many|TRBJ2-1
TGTGCCAGCAGCTCCCAGGGGAGCTCCTACAATGAGCAGTTCTTC
CASSSQGSSYNEQFF
>NA|TRBV6-5|NA|TRBJ1-1
TGTGCCACCCGAACAGGGAACACTGAAGCTTTCTTT
CATRTGNTEAFF
>TRBD1|TRBV6-5|NA|TRBJ1-5
TGTGCCAGCAGTTGGGACAGAAATCAGCCCCAGCATTTT
CASSWDRNQPQHF
>TRBD1|TRBV3-1|NA|TRBJ2-5
TGTGCCAGCAGCCAAGGTTCCGACCCATCAGGGACAGGGGACGAGACCCAGTACTTC
CASSQGSDPSGTGDETQYF
>NA|TRBV7-9|few|TRBJ1-2
TGTGCCAGCAGCTTAGCGGAGAAGGGGATAAGAGGCTACACCTTC
CASSLAEKGIRGYTF
>NA|TRBV5-5|many|TRBJ2-5
TGTGCCAGCAGCTTGGCCGACACCTGGGAGACCCAGTACTTC
CASSLADTWETQYF
>NA|TRBV20-1|few|TRBJ2-5
TGCAGTGCTAGGGGAAATTTTCGGGGAGAGACCCAGTACTTC
CSARGNFRGETQYF
>TRBD2|TRBV12-3/TRBV12-4|many|TRBJ2-3
TGTGCCAGCATCGGAGGCCCAACTAGCGGGGCCAGCACAGATACGCAGTATTTT
CASIGGPTSGASTDTQYF
>NA|TRBV19|few|TRBJ1-5
TGTGCCAGTAGCCGGCGGGGGCGGAGCAATCAGCCCCAGCATTTT
CASSRRGRSNQPQHF
>NA|TRBV9|medium-sized|TRBJ2-5
TGTGCCAGCAGCGTAGCGGGGGTTGAAGAGACCCAGTACTTC
CASSVAGVEETQYF
>NA|TRBV3-1|few|TRBJ1-5
TGTGCCAGCAGCCGCCTCGGCGGCGATCAGCCCCAGCATTTT
CASSRLGGDQPQHF
>TRBD1|TRBV5-1|few|TRBJ2-7
TGCGCCAGCAGCTTGGCGGGACAGTCCTCTAGGTACTTC
CASSLAGQSSRYF
>NA|TRBV5-1|many|TRBJ2-1
TGCGCCAGCAGCCTAAACGGTGGTCGGGATGAGCAGTTCTTC
CASSLNGGRDEQFF
>NA|TRBV7-9|NA|TRBJ1-5
TGTGCCAGCAGCTTAGCGCAGGCCGGGCAGCCCCAGCATTTT
CASSLAQAGQPQHF